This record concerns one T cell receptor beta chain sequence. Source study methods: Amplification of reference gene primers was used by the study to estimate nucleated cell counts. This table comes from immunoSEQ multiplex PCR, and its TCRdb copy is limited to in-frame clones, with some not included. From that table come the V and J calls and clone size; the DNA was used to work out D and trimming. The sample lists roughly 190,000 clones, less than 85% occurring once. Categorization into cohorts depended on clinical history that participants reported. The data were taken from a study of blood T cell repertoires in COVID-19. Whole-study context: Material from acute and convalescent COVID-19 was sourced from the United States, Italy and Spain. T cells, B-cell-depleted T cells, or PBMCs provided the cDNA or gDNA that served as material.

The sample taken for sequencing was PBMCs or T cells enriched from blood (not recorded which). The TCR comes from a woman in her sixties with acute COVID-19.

The CDR3 DNA sequence: TGTGCCAGCAGCTTCCGAGGTGAAAAACTGTTTTTT. Translation gives CASSFRGEKLFF. The chain couples TRBV5-4 to TRBJ1-4; D call uncertain. Germline V lookup: CDR1 SGHNT, CDR2 YYREEE (reference sequence). V was clipped by 2 bases and J by 7 bases, with 6 bases between them. This CDR3 region has 12 residues.